This TCR beta chain was documented in a study of human T cells and chemical hapten exposure. The sample's time point: pre-sensitization, week 0. Treatment specified: therapeutic diphenylcyclopropenone sensitization with weekly scalp DPC. Total RNA was extracted from unfractionated whole blood. A single record per CDR3 protein comes from TCRdb applying MiXCR to the RACE reads. This repertoire shows 300,000 to 450,000 distinct CDR3 sequences, 4.5% to 6% found once; its top ten account for just over 2.5%. This clonotype came up many times. This specimen consisted of whole blood, obtained in connection with sensitization to the hapten diphenylcyclopropenone (DPC). The sequence derives from a woman in her 50s with alopecia areata. Some clones in this sample may be carry-over from other donors' samples.

CDR3 region: CSASMGTATDTQYF. The DNA for the CDR3 is TGCAGTGCTAGTATGGGAACTGCCACAGATACGCAGTATTTT. This chain connects TRBV20-1 to TRBJ2-3; D unclear. Germline V gene data show CDR1 as DFQATT and CDR2 as SNEGSKA (reference sequence). The CDR3 sequence is 14 residues long. Trimming cost V 3 bases and J 2 bases, with 12 bases left between them.